This TCR beta chain was captured in a study of blood T cell repertoires in COVID-19. Study overall: Sample material is recorded as cDNA or gDNA derived from T cells, B-cell-depleted T cells, or PBMCs.

Some clones are missing from TCRdb's copy, which holds only in-frame ones; the method was immunoSEQ multiplex PCR. The table includes more than 85,000 clones, 70% to 90% detected once. CDR1 and CDR2 from the germline V gene are SGHRS and YFSETQ. This CDR3 has 12 amino acids. V lost 9 bases to trimming and J lost 7 bases, with 16 bases between them. The sample taken for sequencing was peripheral blood. This chain connects TRBV5-1 to TRBJ2-5; a possible D gene is TRBD2 (6 bases). The TCR originated in a man aged 50 to 59 with active COVID-19. CDR3 in amino acids: CATTRGGGTQYF. The CDR3 bases are TGCGCCACTACCCGGGGAGGTGGGACCCAGTACTTC.